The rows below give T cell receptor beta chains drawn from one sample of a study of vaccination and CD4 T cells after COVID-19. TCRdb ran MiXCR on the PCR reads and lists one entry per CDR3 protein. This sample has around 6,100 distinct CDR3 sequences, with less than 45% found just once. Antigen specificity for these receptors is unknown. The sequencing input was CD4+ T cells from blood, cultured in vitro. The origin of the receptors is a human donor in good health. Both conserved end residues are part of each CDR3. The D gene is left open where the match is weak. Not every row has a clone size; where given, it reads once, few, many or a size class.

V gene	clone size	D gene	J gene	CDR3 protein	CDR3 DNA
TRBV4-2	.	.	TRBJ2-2	CASSQEGEPNTGELFF	TGTGCCAGCAGCCAAGAGGGGGAACCGAACACCGGGGAGCTGTTTTTT
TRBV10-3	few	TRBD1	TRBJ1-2	CAISVDRGGPGGYTF	TGTGCCATCAGTGTAGACAGGGGAGGGCCTGGTGGCTACACCTTC
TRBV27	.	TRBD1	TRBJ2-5	CASTPRGQGVETQYF	TGTGCCAGCACCCCCCGGGGACAGGGGGTGGAGACCCAGTACTTC
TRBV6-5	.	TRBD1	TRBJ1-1	CASSLDRANTEAFF	TGTGCCAGCAGTTTGGACAGGGCGAACACTGAAGCTTTCTTT
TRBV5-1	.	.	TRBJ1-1	CASSFAQNTEAFF	TGCGCCAGCAGCTTTGCACAGAATACTGAAGCTTTCTTT
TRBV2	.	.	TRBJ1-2	CASTDSHGYTF	TGTGCCAGCACCGACAGTCACGGCTACACCTTC
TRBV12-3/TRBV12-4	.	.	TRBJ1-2	CASSAVRLPELYGYTF	TGTGCCAGCAGTGCAGTGCGCCTACCGGAGCTCTATGGCTACACCTTC
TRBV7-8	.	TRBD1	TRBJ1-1	CASSLGTGEGKAFF	TGTGCCAGCAGCCTGGGGACAGGGGAGGGGAAAGCTTTCTTT
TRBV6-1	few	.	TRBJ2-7	CASSDKLAREDEQYF	TGTGCCAGCAGTGACAAGCTAGCGCGGGAAGACGAGCAGTACTTC
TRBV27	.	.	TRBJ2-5	CASSLGKDRMGETQYF	TGTGCCAGCAGTTTAGGAAAGGACAGAATGGGTGAGACCCAGTACTTC
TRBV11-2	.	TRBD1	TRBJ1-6	CASSKGQGLIPLHF	TGTGCCAGCTCCAAAGGACAGGGTCTAATTCCCCTCCACTTT
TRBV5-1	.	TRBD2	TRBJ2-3	CASKLEASGAPTQYF	TGCGCCAGCAAGTTGGAGGCTAGCGGGGCCCCAACGCAGTATTTT
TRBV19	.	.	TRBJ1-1	CASSIDRDTEAFF	TGTGCCAGTAGTATAGATAGAGACACTGAAGCTTTCTTT
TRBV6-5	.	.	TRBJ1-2	CASSYGMFGSGYTF	TGTGCCAGCAGTTACGGAATGTTTGGAAGCGGCTACACCTTC
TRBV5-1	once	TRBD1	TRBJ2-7	CASSLGGTGSDEQYF	TGCGCCAGCAGCTTGGGGGGGACAGGGAGCGACGAGCAGTACTTC
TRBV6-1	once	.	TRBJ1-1	CASSMDTEAFF	TGTGCCAGCAGTATGGACACTGAAGCTTTCTTT
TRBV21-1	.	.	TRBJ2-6	CASRAGGTGANVLTF	TGTGCCAGCAGAGCGGGGGGCACTGGGGCCAACGTCCTGACTTTC
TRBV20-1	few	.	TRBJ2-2	CSAPKTANTGELFF	TGCAGTGCTCCAAAAACTGCGAACACCGGGGAGCTGTTTTTT
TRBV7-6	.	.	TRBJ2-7	CASSVGGFYEQYF	TGTGCCAGCTCAGTTGGGGGCTTCTACGAGCAGTACTTC
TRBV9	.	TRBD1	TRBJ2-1	CASSPTGSNNEQFF	TGTGCCAGCAGCCCGACAGGGTCTAACAATGAGCAGTTCTTC
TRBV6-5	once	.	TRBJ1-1	CASSSYTGPTEAFF	TGTGCCAGCAGTTCCTACACAGGCCCCACTGAAGCTTTCTTT
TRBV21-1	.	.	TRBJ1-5	CASRGGGERGNQPQHF	TGTGCCAGCAGGGGTGGGGGGGAGAGAGGCAATCAGCCCCAGCATTTT
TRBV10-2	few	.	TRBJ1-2	CASSGDFYGYTF	TGCGCCAGCAGTGGGGACTTCTATGGCTACACCTTC
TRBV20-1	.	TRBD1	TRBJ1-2	CSAPGQAGYGYTF	TGCAGTGCCCCCGGACAGGCCGGCTATGGCTACACCTTC
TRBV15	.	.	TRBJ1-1	CATSRGGGLNTEAFF	TGTGCCACCAGCAGAGGTGGGGGTTTGAACACTGAAGCTTTCTTT
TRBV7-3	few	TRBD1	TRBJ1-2	CASSPRQDRDYGYTF	TGTGCCAGCAGCCCACGCCAAGACAGGGACTATGGCTACACCTTC
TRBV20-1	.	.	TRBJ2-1	CSARGASYNEQFF	TGCAGTGCTAGGGGGGCGTCCTACAATGAGCAGTTCTTC
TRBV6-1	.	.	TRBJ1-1	CASSVGLMNTEAFF	TGTGCCAGCAGTGTGGGTCTCATGAACACTGAAGCTTTCTTT
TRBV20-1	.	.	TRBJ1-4	CSGHRNEKLFF	TGCAGTGGGCACCGTAATGAAAAACTGTTTTTT
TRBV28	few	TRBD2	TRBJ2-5	CASRLGTRGTQYF	TGTGCCAGCAGATTAGGGACTAGGGGGACCCAGTACTTC